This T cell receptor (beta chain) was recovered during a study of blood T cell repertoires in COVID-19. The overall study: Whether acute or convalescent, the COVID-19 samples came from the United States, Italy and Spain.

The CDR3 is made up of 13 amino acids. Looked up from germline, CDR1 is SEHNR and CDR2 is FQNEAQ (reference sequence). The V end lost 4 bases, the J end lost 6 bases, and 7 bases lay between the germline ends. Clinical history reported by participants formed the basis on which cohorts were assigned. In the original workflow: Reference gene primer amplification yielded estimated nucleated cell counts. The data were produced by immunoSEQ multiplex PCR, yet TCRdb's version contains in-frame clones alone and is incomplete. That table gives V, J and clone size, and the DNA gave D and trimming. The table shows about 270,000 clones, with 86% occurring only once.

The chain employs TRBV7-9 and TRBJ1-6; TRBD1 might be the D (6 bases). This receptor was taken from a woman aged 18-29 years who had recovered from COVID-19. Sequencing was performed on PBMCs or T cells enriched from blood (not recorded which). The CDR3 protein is CASSSGVNSPLHF. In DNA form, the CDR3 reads TGTGCCAGCAGCTCAGGGGTTAATTCACCCCTCCACTTT.